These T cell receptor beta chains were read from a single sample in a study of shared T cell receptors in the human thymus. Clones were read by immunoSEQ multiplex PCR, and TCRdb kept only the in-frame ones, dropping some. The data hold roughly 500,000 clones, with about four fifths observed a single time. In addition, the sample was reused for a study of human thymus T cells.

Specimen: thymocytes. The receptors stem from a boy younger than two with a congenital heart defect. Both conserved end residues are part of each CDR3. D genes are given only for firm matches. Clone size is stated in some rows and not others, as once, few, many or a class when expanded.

CDR3 DNA: TGTGCCAGCAGCTCCCGGGACAGTACCTACGAGCAGTACTTC; CDR3 protein: CASSSRDSTYEQYF; V gene: TRBV7-9; J gene: TRBJ2-7; D gene: TRBD1; clone size: .
CDR3 DNA: TGTGCCAGCAGTTTATTGGGGACAGGGGGGACTGAAGCTTTCTTT; CDR3 protein: CASSLLGTGGTEAFF; V gene: TRBV27; J gene: TRBJ1-1; D gene: TRBD1; clone size: .
CDR3 DNA: TGTGCCAGCAGCGTCGGACAGGGTACGGACACTGAAGCTTTCTTT; CDR3 protein: CASSVGQGTDTEAFF; V gene: TRBV9; J gene: TRBJ1-1; D gene: TRBD1; clone size: .
CDR3 DNA: TGTGCCAGCCTTAAAGTGGCAGGGGACACCGGGGAGCTGTTTTTT; CDR3 protein: CASLKVAGDTGELFF; V gene: TRBV27; J gene: TRBJ2-2; D gene: .; clone size: few
CDR3 DNA: TGTGCCAGTAGCCACTTAGGGGCTAGCGGGAGGACACCTGGGCACACACAGGCCACAGATACGCAGTATTTT; CDR3 protein: CASSHLGASGRTPGHTQATDTQYF; V gene: TRBV19; J gene: TRBJ2-3; D gene: TRBD2; clone size: few
CDR3 DNA: TGCGCCAGCAGCCAAGGGGCTCGGGGGGTCACTAATGAAAAACTGTTTTTT; CDR3 protein: CASSQGARGVTNEKLFF; V gene: TRBV4-1; J gene: TRBJ1-4; D gene: .; clone size: .
CDR3 DNA: TGCGCCAGCAGTGAGTCTTTGAGTAGCCGCCCCGATACGCAGTATTTT; CDR3 protein: CASSESLSSRPDTQYF; V gene: TRBV10-1; J gene: TRBJ2-3; D gene: .; clone size: .
CDR3 DNA: TGTGCCAGCCGGGGACAGGGGACCTACGAGCAGTACTTC; CDR3 protein: CASRGQGTYEQYF; V gene: TRBV21-1; J gene: TRBJ2-7; D gene: .; clone size: .
CDR3 DNA: TGCGCCAGCAGTGAGGGGTTAGCGCCGGGGTACGAGCAGTACTTC; CDR3 protein: CASSEGLAPGYEQYF; V gene: TRBV10-1; J gene: TRBJ2-7; D gene: .; clone size: .
CDR3 DNA: TGTGCCAGCAGTTCGTCCCCTCGCGGGAGGCGGGACGAGCAGTACTTC; CDR3 protein: CASSSSPRGRRDEQYF; V gene: TRBV28; J gene: TRBJ2-7; D gene: TRBD2; clone size: .
CDR3 DNA: TGTGCTAGTGGCCCAGAGCGGGAGGGCCCCTACAATGAGCAGTTCTTC; CDR3 protein: CASGPEREGPYNEQFF; V gene: TRBV12-5; J gene: TRBJ2-1; D gene: TRBD2; clone size: .
CDR3 DNA: TGTGCCAGCAGCTTAGGGGGACTAGCGGGAGGGCCTAACAATGAGCAGTTCTTC; CDR3 protein: CASSLGGLAGGPNNEQFF; V gene: TRBV11-3; J gene: TRBJ2-1; D gene: TRBD2; clone size: .
CDR3 DNA: TGTGCCAGCAGCTTAGCGATGGGGGGAGGCTTCCCCCAAGAGACCCAGTACTTC; CDR3 protein: CASSLAMGGGFPQETQYF; V gene: TRBV7-4; J gene: TRBJ2-5; D gene: .; clone size: .
CDR3 DNA: TGTGCCAGCAGCCTCGGGGACATCTTAACCTACGAGCAGTACTTC; CDR3 protein: CASSLGDILTYEQYF; V gene: TRBV9; J gene: TRBJ2-7; D gene: .; clone size: .
CDR3 DNA: TGTGCCAGCAGCGGCAAACTAGCGGGTAGCTCCTACGAGCAGTACTTC; CDR3 protein: CASSGKLAGSSYEQYF; V gene: TRBV11-2; J gene: TRBJ2-7; D gene: TRBD2; clone size: once
CDR3 DNA: TGTGCCAGCAGCCAGGGTCTGAACACTGAAGCTTTCTTT; CDR3 protein: CASSQGLNTEAFF; V gene: TRBV27; J gene: TRBJ1-1; D gene: .; clone size: .
CDR3 DNA: TGTGCCAGCATCCGAGCGGGAGGGCCCTACGAGCAGTACTTC; CDR3 protein: CASIRAGGPYEQYF; V gene: TRBV9; J gene: TRBJ2-7; D gene: TRBD2; clone size: .
CDR3 DNA: TGTGCCAGCAGTTACTCGGCGGGGCCCAATCAGCCCCAGCATTTT; CDR3 protein: CASSYSAGPNQPQHF; V gene: TRBV6-6; J gene: TRBJ1-5; D gene: .; clone size: .
CDR3 DNA: TGTGCCAGCAGTAACCCGGACGGGAGTGTTAATGAGCAGTTCTTC; CDR3 protein: CASSNPDGSVNEQFF; V gene: TRBV28; J gene: TRBJ2-1; D gene: .; clone size: .
CDR3 DNA: TGTGCCAGCAGTTTACAGGGTAGGGAGACCCAGTACTTC; CDR3 protein: CASSLQGRETQYF; V gene: TRBV27; J gene: TRBJ2-5; D gene: .; clone size: .
CDR3 DNA: TGCGCCAGCAGCCAAGAGTCCCCCCAAGCGCCGAACACCGGGGAGCTGTTTTTT; CDR3 protein: CASSQESPQAPNTGELFF; V gene: TRBV4-1; J gene: TRBJ2-2; D gene: .; clone size: few
CDR3 DNA: TGCGCCAGCAGCCAAGGCTCGTCAGGGGGTAGCACCGGGGAGCTGTTTTTT; CDR3 protein: CASSQGSSGGSTGELFF; V gene: TRBV4-1; J gene: TRBJ2-2; D gene: TRBD1; clone size: .
CDR3 DNA: TGTGCCAGCAGCCAAAGATACGAAACGGGATGGGGCACTGAAGCTTTCTTT; CDR3 protein: CASSQRYETGWGTEAFF; V gene: TRBV14; J gene: TRBJ1-1; D gene: .; clone size: once
CDR3 DNA: TGTGCCAGCAGCCCACTAGCGGGCTTGAACGAGCAGTACTTC; CDR3 protein: CASSPLAGLNEQYF; V gene: TRBV5-8; J gene: TRBJ2-7; D gene: TRBD2; clone size: .
CDR3 DNA: TGTGCCAGCAGCCTTATAACGGGCCGGGCCTTAGCAAGGGGCTCCTACGAGCAGTACTTC; CDR3 protein: CASSLITGRALARGSYEQYF; V gene: TRBV27; J gene: TRBJ2-7; D gene: .; clone size: few
CDR3 DNA: TGTGCCAGCAGATGGCACTCTCCCAGGGGCTCAGAGACCCAGTACTTC; CDR3 protein: CASRWHSPRGSETQYF; V gene: TRBV28; J gene: TRBJ2-5; D gene: .; clone size: few
CDR3 DNA: TGTGCCAGCAGCTTTGGGATCGGACAGGCCCGCACAGATACGCAGTATTTT; CDR3 protein: CASSFGIGQARTDTQYF; V gene: TRBV11-2; J gene: TRBJ2-3; D gene: TRBD1; clone size: .
CDR3 DNA: TGCGCCAGCAGCCAAGACCCCAGAGCGAAAGGGAACACTGAAGCTTTCTTT; CDR3 protein: CASSQDPRAKGNTEAFF; V gene: TRBV4-3; J gene: TRBJ1-1; D gene: .; clone size: .
CDR3 DNA: TGTGCCAGCAGTGCATCGGGACTAGCGGGACCGGCATACGAGCAGTACTTC; CDR3 protein: CASSASGLAGPAYEQYF; V gene: TRBV27; J gene: TRBJ2-7; D gene: TRBD2; clone size: .
CDR3 DNA: TGTGCCAGCAGCACACGAGGGGAGGACCTTAGCTCCTACAATGAGCAGTTCTTC; CDR3 protein: CASSTRGEDLSSYNEQFF; V gene: TRBV11-3; J gene: TRBJ2-1; D gene: .; clone size: .
CDR3 DNA: TGCAGTGCACTTAACAATGAGCAGTTCTTC; CDR3 protein: CSALNNEQFF; V gene: TRBV20-1; J gene: TRBJ2-1; D gene: .; clone size: .
CDR3 DNA: TGTGCCACCAGCAAACGACCCGCGGACAGGGGACTTCCTGGAAACACCATATATTTT; CDR3 protein: CATSKRPADRGLPGNTIYF; V gene: TRBV15; J gene: TRBJ1-3; D gene: TRBD1; clone size: .
CDR3 DNA: TGTGCCAGCAGCTTAGAGTGGGGGGGGCGAGGAGAGCAGTTCTTC; CDR3 protein: CASSLEWGGRGEQFF; V gene: TRBV7-3; J gene: TRBJ2-1; D gene: .; clone size: .
CDR3 DNA: TGTGCCATTCTAAATTCCCCCTATGGCTACACCTTC; CDR3 protein: CAILNSPYGYTF; V gene: TRBV10-3; J gene: TRBJ1-2; D gene: .; clone size: .
CDR3 DNA: TGTGCCAGCAGCTTCGACAGGGATGGCTACACCTTC; CDR3 protein: CASSFDRDGYTF; V gene: TRBV5-4; J gene: TRBJ1-2; D gene: TRBD1; clone size: .
CDR3 DNA: TGTGCCAGCAGCCAGGGGGGTGGCTCCTACGAGCAGTACTTC; CDR3 protein: CASSQGGGSYEQYF; V gene: TRBV6-1; J gene: TRBJ2-7; D gene: .; clone size: .
CDR3 DNA: TGTGCCAGCAGCTTGACAGGGCGGGATAACACCGGGGAGCTGTTTTTT; CDR3 protein: CASSLTGRDNTGELFF; V gene: TRBV7-9; J gene: TRBJ2-2; D gene: .; clone size: .
CDR3 DNA: TGTGCCTGGAGTGTACCTAGCTCCTACGAGCAGTACTTC; CDR3 protein: CAWSVPSSYEQYF; V gene: TRBV30; J gene: TRBJ2-7; D gene: .; clone size: .
CDR3 DNA: TGTGCCAGCAGTCATCGGACTAGCGGGATTTCCTACGAGCAGTACTTC; CDR3 protein: CASSHRTSGISYEQYF; V gene: TRBV2; J gene: TRBJ2-7; D gene: TRBD2; clone size: few
CDR3 DNA: TGTGCCAGCAGGCAAAACTACTATCCCTACGAGCAGTACTTC; CDR3 protein: CASRQNYYPYEQYF; V gene: TRBV2; J gene: TRBJ2-7; D gene: .; clone size: .